This TCR beta chain was recorded in a study of cytotoxic CD8 clonotypes in ibrutinib-treated CLL. The germline V and J ends were trimmed by 6 bases and 2 bases, with 9 bases remaining between them. Germline V gene sequence: CDR1 MGHDK, CDR2 SYGVNS. The CDR3 has 13 residues. Overall study results and limits: Different sampling times were used for sustained-remission and progressing patients. With treatment, public clonotypes, which were uncommon, either contracted or remained stable.

This clone was observed a single time. Its antigen is unknown. The planned depth of sequencing spanned 1 in 200,000 to 1 in 1 million T cells. TCRdb keeps only in-frame clones here, not all; method: immunoSEQ multiplex PCR. This table has about 130,000 clones, around 84% appearing once. The V and J genes are TRBV25-1 and TRBJ2-3, with D maybe TRBD1 (6 bases). The receptor comes from a human donor with chronic lymphocytic leukemia. Sequences were derived from PBMCs, sampled after 24 months of ibrutinib treatment. The CDR3 bases are TGTGCCAGCAGGGACAGATTCACAGATACGCAGTATTTT. This encodes CASRDRFTDTQYF.